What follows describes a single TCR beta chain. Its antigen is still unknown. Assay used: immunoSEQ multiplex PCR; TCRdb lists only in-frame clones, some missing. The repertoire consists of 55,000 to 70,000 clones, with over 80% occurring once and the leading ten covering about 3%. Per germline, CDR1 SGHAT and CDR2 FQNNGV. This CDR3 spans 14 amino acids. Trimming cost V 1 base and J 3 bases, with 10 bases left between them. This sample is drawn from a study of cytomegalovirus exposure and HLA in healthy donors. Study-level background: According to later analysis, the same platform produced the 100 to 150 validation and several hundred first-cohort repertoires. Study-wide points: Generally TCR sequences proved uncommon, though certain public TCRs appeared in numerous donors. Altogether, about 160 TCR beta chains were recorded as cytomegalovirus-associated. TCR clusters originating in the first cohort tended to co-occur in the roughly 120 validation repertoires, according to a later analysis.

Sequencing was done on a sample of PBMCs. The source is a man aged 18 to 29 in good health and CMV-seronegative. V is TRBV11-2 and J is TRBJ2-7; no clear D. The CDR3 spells CASSLVSGHYEQYF. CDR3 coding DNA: TGTGCCAGCAGCTTAGTATCAGGCCACTACGAGCAGTACTTC.